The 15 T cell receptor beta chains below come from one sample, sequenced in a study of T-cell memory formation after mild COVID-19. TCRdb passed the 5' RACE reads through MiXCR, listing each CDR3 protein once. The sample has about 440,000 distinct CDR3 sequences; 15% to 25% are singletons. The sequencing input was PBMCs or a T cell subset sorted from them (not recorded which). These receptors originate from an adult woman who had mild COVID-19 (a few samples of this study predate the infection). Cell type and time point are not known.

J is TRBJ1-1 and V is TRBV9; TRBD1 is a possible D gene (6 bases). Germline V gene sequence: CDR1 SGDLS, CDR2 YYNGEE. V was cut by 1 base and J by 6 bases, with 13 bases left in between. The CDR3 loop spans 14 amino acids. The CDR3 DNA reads TGTGCCAGCAGCGTAACAGGGAAAGGGCCTGAAGCTTTCTTT. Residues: CASSVTGKGPEAFF.

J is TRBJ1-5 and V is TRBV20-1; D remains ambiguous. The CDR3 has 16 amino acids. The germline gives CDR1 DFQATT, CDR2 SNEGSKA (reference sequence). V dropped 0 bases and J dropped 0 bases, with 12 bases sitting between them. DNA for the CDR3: TGCAGTGCTAGAGATGGGATGGTCGGTAGCAATCAGCCCCAGCATTTT. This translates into CSARDGMVGSNQPQHF.

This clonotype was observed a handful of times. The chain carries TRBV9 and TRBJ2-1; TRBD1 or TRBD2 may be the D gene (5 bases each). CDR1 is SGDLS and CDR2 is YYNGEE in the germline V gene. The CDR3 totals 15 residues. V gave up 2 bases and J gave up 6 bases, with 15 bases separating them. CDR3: CASSVWGSESNEQFF. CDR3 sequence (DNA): TGTGCCAGCAGCGTTTGGGGGAGTGAGAGCAATGAGCAGTTCTTC.

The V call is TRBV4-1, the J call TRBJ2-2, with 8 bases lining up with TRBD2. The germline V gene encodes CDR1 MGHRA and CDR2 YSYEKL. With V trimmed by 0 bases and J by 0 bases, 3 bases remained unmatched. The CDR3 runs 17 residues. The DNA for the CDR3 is TGCGCCAGCAGCCAAGATGCGGGGGGCGCGAACACCGGGGAGCTGTTTTTT. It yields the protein CASSQDAGGANTGELFF.

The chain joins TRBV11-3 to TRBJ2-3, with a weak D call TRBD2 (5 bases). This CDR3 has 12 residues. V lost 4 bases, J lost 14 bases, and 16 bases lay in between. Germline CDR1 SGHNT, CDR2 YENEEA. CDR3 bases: TGTGCCAGCAGCTACCGCCCCGGGGTGCTGTATTTT. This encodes CASSYRPGVLYF.

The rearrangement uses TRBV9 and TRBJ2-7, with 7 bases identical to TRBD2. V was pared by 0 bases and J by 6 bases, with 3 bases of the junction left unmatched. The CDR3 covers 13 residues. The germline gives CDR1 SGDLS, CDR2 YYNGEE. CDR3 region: CASSVVGEGEQYF. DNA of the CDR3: TGTGCCAGCAGCGTAGTTGGGGAGGGCGAGCAGTACTTC.

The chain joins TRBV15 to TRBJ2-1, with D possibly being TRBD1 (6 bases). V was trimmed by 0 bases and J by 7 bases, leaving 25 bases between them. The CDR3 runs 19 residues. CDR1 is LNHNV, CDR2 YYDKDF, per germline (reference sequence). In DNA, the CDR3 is TGTGCCACCAGCAGAGATTGGGGGTGGGGGCCCCGGAGTGGGAATGAGCAGTTCTTC. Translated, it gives CATSRDWGWGPRSGNEQFF. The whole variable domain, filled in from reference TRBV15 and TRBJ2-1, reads DAMVIQNPRYQVTQFGKPVTLSCSQTLNHNVMYWYQQKSSQAPKLLFHYYDKDFNNEADTPDNFQSRRPNTSFCFLDIRSPGLGDTAMYLCATSRDWGWGPRSGNEQFFGPGTRLTVL.

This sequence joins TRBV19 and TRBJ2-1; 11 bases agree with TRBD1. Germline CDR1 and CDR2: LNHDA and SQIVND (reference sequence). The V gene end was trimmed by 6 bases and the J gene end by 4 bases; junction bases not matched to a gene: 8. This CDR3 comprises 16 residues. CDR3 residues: CASSFYGTGGYNEQFF. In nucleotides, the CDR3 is TGTGCCAGTAGCTTCTACGGGACAGGGGGATACAATGAGCAGTTCTTC.

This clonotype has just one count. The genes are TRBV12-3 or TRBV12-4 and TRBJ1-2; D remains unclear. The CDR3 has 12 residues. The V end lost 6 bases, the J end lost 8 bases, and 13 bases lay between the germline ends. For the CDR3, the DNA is TGTGCCAGCAGCGCCGGTGGGATAGGCTACACCTTC. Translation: CASSAGGIGYTF.

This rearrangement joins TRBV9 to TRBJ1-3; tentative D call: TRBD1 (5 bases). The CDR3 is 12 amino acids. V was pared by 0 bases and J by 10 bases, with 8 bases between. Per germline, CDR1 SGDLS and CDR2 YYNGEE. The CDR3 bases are TGTGCCAGCAGCGTAGATGGGGCGACCATATATTTT. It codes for CASSVDGATIYF.

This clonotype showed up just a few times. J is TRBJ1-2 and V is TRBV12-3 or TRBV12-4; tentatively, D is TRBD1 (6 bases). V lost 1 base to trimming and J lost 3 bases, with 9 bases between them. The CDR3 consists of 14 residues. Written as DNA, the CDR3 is TGTGCCAGCAGTTTAGGGGGGCTTTACTATGGCTACACCTTC. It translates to CASSLGGLYYGYTF.

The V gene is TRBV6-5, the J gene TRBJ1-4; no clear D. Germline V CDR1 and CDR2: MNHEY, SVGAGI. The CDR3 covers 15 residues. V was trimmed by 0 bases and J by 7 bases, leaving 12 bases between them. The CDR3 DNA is TGTGCCAGCAGTTACTCGGGGAGGCTAGGTGAAAAACTGTTTTTT. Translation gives CASSYSGRLGEKLFF.

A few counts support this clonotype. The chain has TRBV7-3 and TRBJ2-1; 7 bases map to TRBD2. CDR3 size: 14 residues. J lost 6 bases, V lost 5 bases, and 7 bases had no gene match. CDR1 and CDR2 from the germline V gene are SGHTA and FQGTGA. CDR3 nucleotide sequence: TGTGCCAGCAGCCCCATGGGGGGGGTCAATGAGCAGTTCTTC. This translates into CASSPMGGVNEQFF.

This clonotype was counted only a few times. The CDR3 sequence is CSAREARLGTDTQYF. The CDR3 bases are TGCAGTGCTAGAGAGGCAAGATTGGGGACAGATACGCAGTATTTT. This chain links TRBV20-1 with TRBJ2-3; the D is unclear. The CDR3 spans 15 residues. Looked up from germline, CDR1 is DFQATT and CDR2 is SNEGSKA (reference sequence). Deletions cut 0 bases from V and 3 bases from J, with 13 bases between.

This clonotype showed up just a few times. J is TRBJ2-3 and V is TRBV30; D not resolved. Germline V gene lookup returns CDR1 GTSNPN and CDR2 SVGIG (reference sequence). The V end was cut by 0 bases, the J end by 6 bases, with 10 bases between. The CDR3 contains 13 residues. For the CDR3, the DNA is TGTGCCTGGAGTGTAAACCTCGGGGATACGCAGTATTTT. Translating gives CAWSVNLGDTQYF.